This entry concerns a single T cell receptor beta chain. Its antigen is currently unknown. The source of the sample is a study of graft-versus-host responses after intestinal transplantation. At the level of the study: Multivisceral, liver-intestinal, or isolated intestinal grafts went to recipients. Regarding the study as a whole: Peak levels of circulating GvH clones tracked with early post-transplant HvG declines.

TCRdb keeps only in-frame clones here, not all; method: immunoSEQ multiplex PCR. The sample records nearly 95,000 clones, about 93% being singletons. The V gene lost 6 bases and the J gene lost 6 bases, with 10 bases spanning the gap. The CDR3 has 12 amino acids. The germline CDR1 and CDR2 sequences are LGHNT and FRNRAP. The rearrangement joins TRBV12-5 to TRBJ2-3; D may be TRBD1 (6 bases). The source of this sequence is a human donor who received an intestinal transplant. The sequences come from unstimulated CD8+ T cells sorted from spleen or lymph node cells, collected before intestinal transplant. CDR3 sequence reads: CASGYRVDTQYF. The CDR3 region has the DNA TGTGCTAGTGGGTACAGGGTGGATACGCAGTATTTT.